Sequencing of this T cell receptor beta chain was carried out in a study of blood T cell repertoires in COVID-19 (dated by TCRdb to the early 2020s). Describing the broader study: Samples covering the acute and convalescent phases of COVID-19 were provided by collaborators in the United States, Italy and Spain. The material from the prospective study consisted of cDNA or gDNA derived from T cells, B-cell-depleted T cells, or PBMCs. The dataset comprised deeply sampled blood TCRbeta repertoires from subjects exposed to, actively infected with, or recovered from COVID-19. The repertoires were released in a freely available public database meant as a resource for research on the immune response to SARS-CoV-2. Samples were obtained from the ongoing ImmuneRACE study (first 160 participants) and from approximately 1,200 subjects provided by 6 global collaborators. Sample metadata almost always included a de-identified subject ID, COVID-19 status, age in years and sex. HLA class I and class II types, where available, came from metadata supplied by the sample provider rather than from assay-based typing.

TCRbeta CDR3 regions were amplified from genomic DNA using the immunoSEQ Assay, a bias-controlled multiplex PCR. Per the original workflow: Within the assay, amplification of reference gene primers was used to estimate how many nucleated cells each sample contained. To quantify the absolute abundance of each unique TCRbeta CDR3 rearrangement, sequence reads were collapsed and filtered. For each sample, productive Simpson clonality was calculated by taking the square root of Simpson's diversity index across productive rearrangements. Held by TCRdb, this immuneACCESS table contains in-frame sequences only and omits some clones. Under half of the omission traces to an unresolved V gene where checked; the cause of the rest is unknown. V and J calls and clone size are copied from that table; D and trimming were computed from the DNA. The sample profile shows tens of thousands of clones; 89% of them were found once. Jointly, the top ten make up around 15% of the sample.

Each collaborating institution followed its own protocols to collect whole blood in K2EDTA tubes. For TCRbeta analysis, collaborator samples were shipped as frozen whole blood, as isolated PBMCs, or as DNA extracted from either sample type. CDR1 and CDR2 (SGHNT, YENEEA) derive from the germline V gene. Taken from cysteine to phenylalanine, the CDR3 has 14 residues. The read is trimmed to its CDR3 DNA, 42 bases read in frame from base 1. The V end gives up 5 bases and the J end 1 base, leaving 4 bases in the junction not matched to a gene. Turning to this clone: This receptor's antigen is unknown. No base quality information exists; no much larger clone differs at one position.

The full study reports these points: The amount of clinical and demographic metadata varied by source and participant and was provided uncurated.

The sample was peripheral blood. This chain joins TRBV11-3 to TRBJ2-5, with 7 bases matching TRBD1. The TCR originated in a woman aged 55 to 70 with active COVID-19. The encoded CDR3 is CASSPRDSQETQYF. The nucleotide sequence is TGTGCCAGCAGCCCGAGGGACAGCCAAGAGACCCAGTACTTC.